The 17 T cell receptor beta chains below were found in one sample sequenced in a study of T cell changes during pregnancy in multiple sclerosis. Sequencing was performed with immunoSEQ multiplex PCR; in TCRdb, only in-frame clones are kept and a portion is missing. The sample lists tens of thousands of clones; approximately 92% were seen once. Sequencing used CD8+ T cells from peripheral blood mononuclear cells, obtained after pregnancy. These receptors were collected from a female donor with multiple sclerosis, enrolled in a pregnancy study.

The CDR3 sequence is CASSPRGLQETQYF. The CDR3 DNA follows: TGTGCCAGCAGTCCCCGTGGCTTACAAGAGACCCAGTACTTC. The V gene is TRBV6-1, the J gene TRBJ2-5; no reliable D call. In germline, CDR1 is MNHNS, CDR2 SASEGT. With 5 bases removed from V and 2 bases from J, the gap between germline ends came to 12 bases. There are 14 residues in the CDR3.

V is TRBV2 and J is TRBJ2-3; TRBD2 matches at 13 bases. The germline gives CDR1 SNHLY, CDR2 FYNNEI. Trimming removed 6 bases from V and 3 bases from J; junction bases left unmatched: 6. The length of the CDR3 is 16 residues. The chain's CDR3 is CASSSPTSGGTDTQYF. In DNA form, the CDR3 reads TGTGCCAGCAGCTCCCCGACTAGCGGGGGGACAGATACGCAGTATTTT.

The J gene is TRBJ1-6, the V gene TRBV6-5; D is unclear. Germline lookup yields CDR1 MNHEY and CDR2 SVGAGI. The germline V and J ends were trimmed by 3 bases and 10 bases, with 7 bases remaining between them. The length of the CDR3 is 12 residues. Written as DNA, the CDR3 is TGTGCCAGCAGTTATCCGGGATCACCCCTCCACTTT. This gives the protein CASSYPGSPLHF.

This clone was counted a single time. The J gene is TRBJ2-1, the V gene TRBV27; D uncertain. The CDR3 extends over 15 amino acids. Deletions cut 6 bases from V and 4 bases from J, with 16 bases between. The V gene's germline CDR1 is MNHEY and CDR2 SMNVEV (reference sequence). CDR3 DNA: TGTGCCAGCAGCCCCGGCCGGAGCTATTACAATGAGCAGTTCTTC. Its protein product is CASSPGRSYYNEQFF.

This clone was detected only a few times. The V and J genes are TRBV11-2 and TRBJ2-7, with 14 positions matching TRBD2. The germline CDR1 and CDR2 sequences are SGHAT and FQNNGV. The junction had 6 bases not matched to a gene; V was cut back by 6 bases and J by 5 bases. This CDR3 spans 15 amino acids. In DNA, the CDR3 is TGTGCCAGCAGAACGGGACTAGCGGGAGCGGACGAGCAGTACTTC. This sequence encodes CASRTGLAGADEQYF.

V is TRBV6-5 and J is TRBJ2-7; maybe TRBD1 (5 bases). The CDR3 is 13 residues long. Looked up from germline, CDR1 is MNHEY and CDR2 is SVGAGI. V was trimmed by 0 bases and J by 4 bases, leaving 7 bases between them. The CDR3 DNA follows: TGTGCCAGCAGTTACTCGACAGTTTACGAGCAGTACTTC. This encodes CASSYSTVYEQYF.

CDR3 bases: TGTGCCAGCAGTCCCCGGGACAGGGGCGGCAATCAGCCCCAGCATTTT. This gives the protein CASSPRDRGGNQPQHF. The chain joins TRBV27 to TRBJ1-5; 10 bases line up with TRBD1. The CDR3 is 16 residues long. Germline loops: CDR1 MNHEY, CDR2 SMNVEV (reference sequence). V was clipped by 5 bases and J by 2 bases; unmatched bases: 6.

The chain links TRBV2 to TRBJ2-7, with 9 positions matching TRBD1. This CDR3 spans 16 amino acids. Looked up from germline, CDR1 is SNHLY and CDR2 is FYNNEI. Germline trimming cut 6 bases from V and 4 bases from J; bases unmatched to any gene: 13. Here the CDR3 DNA reads TGTGCCAGCAGCCCAAGAGGACAGGGGATACCTTACGAGCAGTACTTC. Residues: CASSPRGQGIPYEQYF.

J is TRBJ1-3 and V is TRBV5-4; D remains ambiguous. Trimming took 4 bases from V and 4 from J, leaving 9 bases between them. CDR3 length: 13 residues. CDR1 is SGHNT, CDR2 YYREEE, per germline (reference sequence). The CDR3 DNA follows: TGTGCCAGCAGCATGGGCGTGGGAAACACCATATATTTT. It specifies CASSMGVGNTIYF.

CDR3 region: CASSLGNSYNEQFF. The CDR3 DNA is TGCGCCAGCAGCTTGGGTAATTCTTACAATGAGCAGTTCTTC. The rearrangement links TRBV5-1 to TRBJ2-1; D is ambiguous. CDR3 size: 14 residues. V lost 0 bases and J 4 bases, leaving 8 bases between the germline ends. Germline V gene sequence: CDR1 SGHRS, CDR2 YFSETQ.

The chain links TRBV4-3 to TRBJ2-1, with 12 bases fitting TRBD2. V was pared by 5 bases and J by 4 bases, with 9 bases of the junction left unmatched. The length of the CDR3 is 17 residues. In germline, CDR1 is LGHNA, CDR2 YSLEER. In nucleotides, the CDR3 is TGCGCCAGCAGCTCTAGCGGGGGGGGTAAAGCTTACAATGAGCAGTTCTTC. It encodes CASSSSGGGKAYNEQFF.

This clone was found once. The V call is TRBV27, the J call TRBJ1-2; the match to TRBD1 covers 7 bases. Unmatched junction bases numbered 8, after V lost 2 bases and J lost 8 bases. The CDR3 covers 14 residues. In germline, CDR1 is MNHEY, CDR2 SMNVEV (reference sequence). The CDR3 nucleotides read TGTGCCAGCAGTTTACGGATAACAGGGGTGGGCTACACCTTC. Protein: CASSLRITGVGYTF.

The rearrangement links TRBV4-1 to TRBJ2-4; TRBD2 matches 12 bases. The CDR3 consists of 16 residues. V trimming: 3 bases; J trimming: 4 bases; junction bases outside the gene matches: 4. CDR1 and CDR2 from the germline V gene are MGHRA and YSYEKL. The CDR3: CASSHPSGGEKNIQYF. As DNA, the CDR3 is TGCGCCAGCAGCCATCCTAGCGGGGGGGAGAAAAACATTCAGTACTTC.

The V and J genes are TRBV5-4 and TRBJ1-6; 9 positions match TRBD1. V shed 1 base, J shed 9 bases, and the junction held 5 bases outside the gene matches. The CDR3 is 15 amino acids. In germline, CDR1 is SGHNT, CDR2 YYREEE (reference sequence). DNA for the CDR3: TGTGCCAGCAGCTTGAACAGGGGGCGCGGTTCACCCCTCCACTTT. This gives the protein CASSLNRGRGSPLHF.

The count of this clone is one. Mismatch with germline at one junction end may stem from a read error. Other DNA sequences in the same sample also yield this CDR3. This chain uses TRBV7-9 with TRBJ2-7; 9 bases align to TRBD1. Germline CDR1 and CDR2: SEHNR and FQNEAQ (reference sequence). The length of the CDR3 is 15 residues. Here the CDR3 reads CASSLGGQGTYEQYF. CDR3 nucleotides: TGTGCCAGCAGCTTAGGCGGACAGGGGACCTACGAGCAGTACTTT.

The CDR3 nucleotides are TGTGCCAGCAGTGGGCCCCGGACAGGGAAAGGGGTCGGTGATGGCTACACCTTC. Its protein is CASSGPRTGKGVGDGYTF. V gene TRBV27 combines with J gene TRBJ1-2; 8 bases are a match to TRBD1. V lost 5 bases, J lost 6 bases, and 20 bases stayed unmatched. This CDR3 region has 18 residues. The germline V gene encodes CDR1 MNHEY and CDR2 SMNVEV (reference sequence).

This rearrangement joins TRBV28 to TRBJ2-7, with 12 positions matching TRBD2. With V trimmed by 6 bases and J by 3 bases, 9 bases remained unmatched. Germline CDR1 reads MDHEN; CDR2 reads SYDVKM. The CDR3 contains 16 residues. CDR3 nucleotide sequence: TGTGCCAGCAGGCACCTAGCGGGAGGGCTTAGCTACGAGCAGTACTTC. This codes for CASRHLAGGLSYEQYF.